The rows below give T cell receptor beta chains drawn from one sample of a study of shared clonotypes between healthy human individuals. The table came from immunoSEQ multiplex PCR; TCRdb's copy has only in-frame clones and leaves some out. Here the sample spans 1,400,000 or so clones, approximately 98.5% being singletons. The sequenced material came from naive CD4+ T cells sorted from blood. The receptor source for this set is a man aged 25-45 years in good health. The CDR3 runs from the conserved cysteine through the conserved F or W. D genes are given only for firm matches. A clone size is listed for some rows: how often the clone was seen (once, few, many), or a class if it is expanded.

.,TRBD2,TRBJ2-5,TRBV11-3,CASSSSLAGVGYQETQYF,TGTGCCAGCAGCTCCTCTCTAGCGGGAGTCGGGTACCAAGAGACCCAGTACTTC
.,TRBD1,TRBJ1-5,TRBV28,CASTHLKTGSVSNQPQHF,TGTGCCAGCACCCATCTCAAGACAGGGTCTGTTAGCAATCAGCCCCAGCATTTT
.,TRBD1,TRBJ2-7,TRBV19,CASSRMDRVGEQYF,TGTGCCAGTAGTAGGATGGACAGGGTTGGCGAGCAGTACTTC
.,.,TRBJ2-7,TRBV7-2,CASSLYKFSYEQYF,TGTGCCAGCAGCTTATATAAGTTCTCCTACGAGCAGTACTTC
.,TRBD2,TRBJ2-4,TRBV7-2,CASSLDALAGIAKNIQYF,TGTGCCAGCAGCTTAGACGCCCTAGCGGGGATAGCCAAAAACATTCAGTACTTC
once,.,TRBJ1-2,TRBV19,CASSLGSQHYGYTF,TGTGCCAGTAGTTTGGGCAGCCAGCACTATGGCTACACCTTC
.,TRBD1,TRBJ1-5,TRBV2,CASSGQGASNQPQHF,TGTGCCAGCAGTGGACAGGGCGCTAGCAATCAGCCCCAGCATTTT
once,TRBD2,TRBJ2-2,TRBV7-9,CASSLWGRTSGEGTGELFF,TGTGCCAGCAGCTTATGGGGGCGGACTAGCGGAGAGGGGACCGGGGAGCTGTTTTTT
.,TRBD2,TRBJ2-7,TRBV7-2,CASSRAAGGDYEQYF,TGTGCCAGCAGCCGGGCCGCGGGAGGGGACTACGAGCAGTACTTC
.,.,TRBJ1-5,TRBV19,CASSIGGRGAGQPQHF,TGTGCCAGTAGTATAGGGGGTCGGGGGGCCGGTCAGCCCCAGCATTTT
.,.,TRBJ2-5,TRBV7-6,CASRPRLNQETQYF,TGTGCCAGCCGTCCCCGACTCAACCAAGAGACCCAGTACTTC
.,.,TRBJ2-1,TRBV2,CASSETRLYNEQFF,TGTGCCAGCAGTGAAACTAGGCTGTACAATGAGCAGTTCTTC
.,.,TRBJ2-7,TRBV13,CASSWWGVEQYF,TGTGCCAGCAGCTGGTGGGGGGTCGAGCAGTACTTC
.,.,TRBJ2-7,TRBV5-1,CASSSVPQGYEQYF,TGCGCCAGCAGCTCTGTACCCCAGGGCTACGAGCAGTACTTC